These T cell receptor beta chains were read from a single sample in a study of T cells in Graves' hyperthyroidism and ophthalmopathy. A single record per CDR3 protein comes from TCRdb applying MiXCR to the multiplex PCR reads. Here the sample spans 660,000 or so distinct CDR3 sequences, less than 25% being singletons. Sample: blood. These TCRs come from a man aged 25-45 years with Graves' ophthalmopathy. Both conserved end residues are part of each CDR3. A D gene is named only where the DNA matches it firmly. The size field is filled for only some rows; it gives once, few, many or a size class.

V gene	J gene	clone size	D gene	CDR3 protein	CDR3 DNA
TRBV6-2/TRBV6-3	TRBJ2-1	many	TRBD2	CASSYSVREGSYNEQFF	TGTGCCAGCAGTTACTCGGTTCGGGAGGGGTCCTACAATGAGCAGTTCTTC
TRBV6-1	TRBJ1-1	many	NA	CASSIGTLNTEAFF	TGTGCCAGCAGTATAGGGACACTGAACACTGAAGCTTTCTTT
TRBV5-4	TRBJ2-6	NA	NA	CASSWTLGSGANVLTF	TGTGCCAGCAGCTGGACTCTTGGCTCTGGGGCCAACGTCCTGACTTTC
TRBV27	TRBJ2-3	few	TRBD2	CASRPGTSDTDTQYF	TGTGCCAGCAGACCCGGGACTAGCGATACAGATACGCAGTATTTT
TRBV9	TRBJ2-7	NA	TRBD2	CASSVGGGIGRNEQYF	TGTGCCAGCAGCGTAGGGGGGGGTATTGGAAGAAACGAGCAGTACTTC
TRBV12-3/TRBV12-4	TRBJ2-5	many	NA	CASSTLWGHAYF	TGTGCCAGCAGTACGCTGTGGGGGCATGCGTACTTC
TRBV6-6	TRBJ2-7	few	TRBD2	CASSYSLEGLAGGEQYF	TGTGCCAGCAGTTACTCCTTGGAAGGACTAGCGGGAGGGGAGCAGTACTTC
TRBV7-2	TRBJ2-7	many	TRBD1	CASSSLGGQGTYEQYF	TGTGCCAGCAGCTCCCTTGGGGGACAGGGCACCTACGAGCAGTACTTC
TRBV4-2	TRBJ1-2	few	NA	CASSQELATSNYGYTF	TGTGCCAGCAGCCAAGAGTTGGCCACCTCTAACTATGGCTACACCTTC
TRBV28	TRBJ2-3	few	TRBD1	CASSFGQGAGADTQYF	TGTGCCAGCAGTTTTGGACAGGGGGCAGGGGCAGATACGCAGTATTTT
TRBV4-3	TRBJ2-1	NA	NA	CASSQGLVKGDEQFF	TGCGCCAGCAGCCAAGGGCTAGTGAAGGGTGATGAGCAGTTCTTC
TRBV11-2	TRBJ2-7	few	NA	CASSLRSSLVEQYF	TGTGCCAGCAGCTTAAGGTCTAGCTTGGTCGAGCAGTACTTC
TRBV29-1	TRBJ2-7	NA	TRBD2	CSVGEGEQYF	TGCAGCGTGGGGGAGGGCGAGCAGTACTTC
TRBV28	TRBJ2-3	many	TRBD1	CASSLADRGPTDTQYF	TGTGCCAGCAGTTTAGCGGACAGGGGCCCCACAGATACGCAGTATTTT
TRBV19	TRBJ2-7	NA	TRBD2	CASSSTGTTDEQYF	TGTGCCAGTAGTTCGACCGGGACTACTGACGAGCAGTACTTC
TRBV3-1	TRBJ1-4	NA	TRBD1	CASSQARTGFREKLFF	TGTGCCAGCAGCCAAGCCAGGACAGGGTTTCGTGAAAAACTGTTTTTT
TRBV2	TRBJ2-5	few	NA	CASSGQEGTQYF	TGTGCCAGCAGTGGACAAGAGGGGACCCAGTACTTC
TRBV28	TRBJ1-5	many	NA	CASTVRLNQPQHF	TGTGCCAGCACCGTACGGCTCAATCAGCCCCAGCATTTT
TRBV27	TRBJ2-1	NA	NA	CASSLVGSLFNEQFF	TGTGCCAGCAGTCTGGTCGGGAGTCTATTCAATGAGCAGTTCTTC
TRBV7-9	TRBJ2-2	NA	NA	CASSLAFSSNTGELFF	TGTGCCAGCAGCTTAGCTTTCAGTTCGAACACCGGGGAGCTGTTTTTT
TRBV6-1	TRBJ2-1	few	TRBD1	CASLTGQGYYNEQFF	TGTGCCAGCCTTACGGGACAGGGGTACTACAATGAGCAGTTCTTC
TRBV15	TRBJ2-1	few	NA	CATSRVGVSFGNEQFF	TGTGCCACCAGCAGAGTGGGGGTGTCCTTCGGCAATGAGCAGTTCTTC
TRBV4-1	TRBJ2-2	NA	NA	CASSQEWTGELFF	TGCGCCAGCAGCCAAGAGTGGACCGGGGAGCTGTTTTTT
TRBV28	TRBJ1-6	many	NA	CASSPGTLIYNSPLHF	TGTGCTTCCTCCCCGGGGACACTCATCTATAATTCACCCCTCCACTTT